Following are 23 T cell receptor beta chains from one sample sequenced in a study of post-analysis software for immune sequencing data. These receptors have no identified antigens. General study points: In patients, TRBV5-6, TRBV5-1 and TRBV20-1 belonged to five or six TRBV segments found more frequently than in controls.

TCR beta cDNA libraries had unique molecular identifiers. TCRdb called the PCR reads again in MiXCR, with one record for every CDR3 protein. The sample lists around 260,000 distinct CDR3 sequences; 36% were seen once. Sequencing input: blood. The receptors derive from a girl aged 10 to 17 with multiple sclerosis.

V usage is TRBV3-1 and J usage is TRBJ2-4; TRBD2 matches 9 bases. V trimming: 6 bases; J trimming: 0 bases; junction bases outside the gene matches: 6. Germline V gene data show CDR1 as LGHDT and CDR2 as YNNKEL (reference sequence). The CDR3 is 16 residues long. CDR3 coding DNA: TGTGCCAGCAGTCTAACTAGCGGGTTAGCCAAAAACATTCAGTACTTC. This encodes CASSLTSGLAKNIQYF.

Here the CDR3 reads CSASASGGYNEQFF. The CDR3, as DNA: TGCAGTGCTAGTGCCAGCGGGGGCTACAATGAGCAGTTCTTC. The chain recombines TRBV20-1 with TRBJ2-1; TRBD2 matches 8 bases. This CDR3 has 14 amino acids. Germline CDR1 is DFQATT and CDR2 is SNEGSKA (reference sequence). The V segment lost 3 bases and the J segment 3 bases; nucleotides outside the gene matches: 4.

The rearrangement uses TRBV3-1 and TRBJ2-5; D gene uncertain. The end of the DNA is better explained by TRBJ2-7, so the J call may be wrong. This CDR3 has 16 amino acids. Germline assignment: CDR1 LGHDT and CDR2 YNNKEL (reference sequence). CDR3 coding DNA: TGTGCCAGCAGCCAAGACCCCGACTCGGGCTCCTACGAGCAGTACTTC. It codes for CASSQDPDSGSYEQYF.

In the case of this clonotype: This may be a read error: a much more frequent sequence differs by one nucleotide. V gene TRBV5-1 combines with J gene TRBJ2-5; D might be TRBD2 (6 bases). The CDR3 sequence is 15 residues long. CDR1 SGHRS and CDR2 YFSETQ come from the germline V gene. CDR3 sequence: CASGLGGSTQETQYF. The CDR3 DNA is TGCGCCAGCGGCTTAGGAGGGAGTACCCAAGAGACCCAGTACTTC.

This clonotype has more than one count but fewer than ten. The CDR3 here is CASSSTSGGTNEQFF. The CDR3 coding sequence is TGCGCCAGCAGCTCAACTAGCGGGGGGACCAATGAGCAGTTCTTC. The chain couples TRBV5-1 to TRBJ2-1; 12 bases are a match to TRBD2. The V and J ends lost 3 bases and 6 bases, in that order; junction bases with no gene match: 4. The CDR3 sequence is 15 residues long. The germline V gene has CDR1 SGHRS and CDR2 YFSETQ.

This clonotype was recorded a few times. The V and J genes are TRBV5-1 and TRBJ2-1; 9 bases line up with TRBD2. The V gene end was trimmed by 4 bases and the J gene end by 9 bases; junction bases not matched to a gene: 8. The germline V gene has CDR1 SGHRS and CDR2 YFSETQ. The CDR3 loop spans 14 amino acids. The CDR3: CASSPPSGRSEQFF. The CDR3 DNA follows: TGCGCCAGCAGCCCACCCAGCGGGAGGAGTGAGCAGTTCTTC.

This clonotype occurred a few times. The chain carries TRBV2 and TRBJ2-7; 8 bases line up with TRBD2. The length of the CDR3 is 14 residues. Germline V gene lookup returns CDR1 SNHLY and CDR2 FYNNEI. Trimming removed 3 bases from V and 11 bases from J; junction bases left unmatched: 12. Here the CDR3 DNA reads TGTGCCAGCAGTGATGTCGAGCGGGGGCGGGGGGAGTACTTC. It yields the protein CASSDVERGRGEYF.

This clonotype has a count of ten or more. This sequence joins TRBV12-3 or TRBV12-4 and TRBJ1-2, with D uncertain. Trimming took 3 bases from V and 0 from J, leaving 11 bases between them. The length of the CDR3 is 15 residues. The CDR3 here is CASSFSGSPNYGYTF. CDR3 coding DNA: TGTGCCAGCAGTTTTTCGGGCAGCCCTAACTATGGCTACACCTTC.

This clonotype appeared a few times. The chain uses TRBV14 and TRBJ2-5; D unresolved. V was pared by 0 bases and J by 11 bases, with 31 bases between. Germline CDR1 SGHDN, CDR2 FVKESK. The CDR3 is 19 amino acids. CDR3 nucleotides: TGTGCCAGCAGCCAAGAAAGGTACTCGGCAAGGCTAAGTACAAATGAGCAGTACTTC. This encodes CASSQERYSARLSTNEQYF.

Ten or more counts support this clonotype. The chain has TRBV20-1 and TRBJ2-1; a weak D match, TRBD2 (5 bases). There are 14 residues in the CDR3. V gave up 5 bases and J gave up 3 bases, with 14 bases separating them. Germline CDR1 and CDR2: DFQATT and SNEGSKA (reference sequence). CDR3 sequence: CSAEEEAGYNEQFF. The DNA for the CDR3 is TGCAGTGCTGAGGAGGAGGCAGGCTACAATGAGCAGTTCTTC.

This clonotype was counted many times. The rearrangement joins TRBV7-6 to TRBJ1-6, with 8 bases aligning to TRBD1. The CDR3 is 17 residues long. V shed 5 bases, J shed 7 bases, and the junction held 13 bases outside the gene matches. The germline V gene has CDR1 SGHVS and CDR2 FNYEAQ. The CDR3, as DNA: TGTGCCAGCAGCCCGCTTCGGATCGGACAGGGAAATTCACCCCTCCACTTT. Protein sequence: CASSPLRIGQGNSPLHF.

This clonotype occurred a few times. The rearrangement joins TRBV6-5 to TRBJ1-5, with D tentatively TRBD1 (5 bases). Germline CDR1 and CDR2: MNHEY and SVGAGI. With 4 bases removed from V and 0 bases from J, the gap between germline ends came to 10 bases. The CDR3 is 15 amino acids. CDR3 loop: CASSSGTLSNQPQHF. The CDR3 region has the DNA TGTGCCAGCAGTTCCGGGACCCTTAGCAATCAGCCCCAGCATTTT.

The chain is built from TRBV7-8 and TRBJ2-2; D remains unclear. The CDR3 length is 15 residues. Germline-derived CDR1 and CDR2 are SGHVS and FQNEAQ. Trimming shortened V by 2 bases and J by 1 base, and 8 bases separated the two germline ends. The CDR3, as DNA: TGTGCCAGCAGCTTAACCACTCAGAACACCGGGGAGCTGTTTTTT. This translates into CASSLTTQNTGELFF.

This chain links TRBV6-5 with TRBJ2-7; 10 bases map to TRBD2. This CDR3 is built from 14 residues. Germline-derived CDR1 and CDR2 are MNHEY and SVGAGI. Unmatched junction bases numbered 8, after V lost 5 bases and J lost 7 bases. CDR3 region: CASSKGLAWNEQYF. CDR3 bases: TGTGCCAGCAGTAAGGGACTAGCGTGGAATGAGCAGTACTTC.

This clonotype was counted once. This sequence joins TRBV11-2 and TRBJ1-2, with D tentatively TRBD1 (5 bases). Germline V gene data show CDR1 as SGHAT and CDR2 as FQNNGV. Trimming removed 4 bases at V and 4 bases at J, with 16 bases between. This CDR3 has 15 amino acids. CDR3 region: CASSSVDNLSYGYTF. Here the CDR3 DNA reads TGTGCCAGCAGCTCTGTGGACAACCTTAGCTATGGCTACACCTTC.

This chain uses TRBV12-3 or TRBV12-4 with TRBJ2-7; D remains ambiguous. V was trimmed by 6 bases and J by 0 bases, leaving 9 bases between them. This CDR3 is built from 13 residues. This CDR3 reads CASRSTSSYEQYF. The DNA for the CDR3 is TGTGCCAGCAGAAGCACCTCCTCCTACGAGCAGTACTTC.

On this clonotype: Sequence at one end of the junction differs from germline and may be a read error. The genes are TRBV19 and TRBJ1-2; D might be TRBD1 (5 bases). The CDR3 sequence is 14 residues long. The germline V gene encodes CDR1 LNHDA and CDR2 SQIVND (reference sequence). CDR3 sequence reads: CASDRGGRVHGCTF. The CDR3 nucleotides are TGTGCCAGCGATAGGGGCGGCAGAGTCCATGGCTGCACCTTC.

This clonotype occurred many times. DNA of the CDR3: TGTGCCAGCAGTTACTCGGAGGGACAAGGGAAGGGCTACGAGCAGTACTTC. The encoded protein is CASSYSEGQGKGYEQYF. The V call is TRBV6-6, the J call TRBJ2-7; the D gene could be TRBD1 or TRBD2 (6 bases each). Trimming removed 0 bases from V and 3 bases from J, with 18 bases in between. Germline CDR1 and CDR2: MNHNY and SVGAGI (reference sequence). The CDR3 loop spans 17 amino acids.

This clonotype was detected ten times or more. The genes are TRBV12-3 or TRBV12-4 and TRBJ2-1, with a tentative D call TRBD2 (6 bases). Deletions cut 6 bases from V and 3 bases from J, with 12 bases between. CDR3 length: 14 residues. CDR3 amino acids: CASRPGTVYNEQFF. The CDR3 nucleotides are TGTGCCAGCAGGCCCGGGACTGTCTACAATGAGCAGTTCTTC.

J is TRBJ1-2 and V is TRBV5-1, with D unresolved. CDR3 length: 14 residues. Trimming stripped 1 base from V and 3 bases from J, with 10 bases between. CDR1 is SGHRS and CDR2 is YFSETQ in the germline V gene. CDR3 coding DNA: TGCGCCAGCAGCTTGAGGACGGCAGACTATGGCTACACCTTC. It encodes CASSLRTADYGYTF.

This clonotype showed up many times. The rearrangement joins TRBV10-2 to TRBJ1-1; D remains unclear. The germline V gene encodes CDR1 WSHSY and CDR2 SAAADI. The CDR3 runs 13 residues. The CDR3 nucleotides read TGCGCGTCGCAGAGGGCCATGAACACTGAAGCTTTCTTT. Translation gives CASQRAMNTEAFF.

This clonotype turned up a few times. The DNA of the CDR3 is TGCAGTGCTAGAGATAATTCGGGACACTTAGCCTACGAGCAGTACTTC. Protein: CSARDNSGHLAYEQYF. V is TRBV20-1 and J is TRBJ2-5; maybe TRBD1 (6 bases). The end of the DNA is better explained by TRBJ2-7, so the J call may be wrong. This CDR3 has 16 residues. The germline gives CDR1 DFQATT, CDR2 SNEGSKA (reference sequence).

As to this clonotype: This clone may be a read error of a much larger clone one base away. This chain joins TRBV7-9 and TRBJ1-1, with D perhaps TRBD1 (6 bases). This CDR3 has 17 amino acids. CDR1 and CDR2 from the germline V gene are SEHNR and FQNEAQ (reference sequence). The CDR3 spells CTSSYGGGGTMNTEAFF. In nucleotides, the CDR3 is TGTACCAGCAGCTATGGGGGAGGGGGAACCATGAACACTGAAGCTTTCTTT.